This TCR beta chain was identified in a study of T cell responses to AZD1222 COVID-19 vaccine. Some clones are missing from TCRdb's copy, which holds only in-frame ones; the method was immunoSEQ multiplex PCR. The table records roughly 200,000 clones, approximately 94% of them present only once. Turning to this clone: What it recognizes is unknown.

Trimming took 3 bases from V and 6 from J; bases not matched to a gene: 7. CDR1 is KGHSH and CDR2 is LQKENI in the germline V gene. CDR3 length equals 16 residues. Regarding the study as a whole: Regions left unmutated in variants are reportedly the target of nearly half of spike-specific TCRs.

The sample was peripheral blood, taken on day 0 of MenACWY control vaccination. This receptor was taken from an adult in good health. The J gene is TRBJ2-3, the V gene TRBV18; 12 bases fit TRBD2. This CDR3 is CASSPSLAGGPDTQYF. CDR3 in DNA: TGTGCCAGCTCACCTTCTCTAGCGGGGGGGCCGGATACGCAGTATTTT.